Below are 22 T cell receptor beta chains sequenced from a single sample in a study of CD8 T cells in Susac syndrome. An amount of RNA that ranged from 0.5 to 1 ug was reverse transcribed with random hexamers. TCRdb reprocessed the immunoSEQ multiplex PCR reads via MiXCR and lists one record per CDR3 protein. Of tens of thousands of distinct CDR3 sequences in the sample, over 85% were seen once. Sequenced: CD8+ T cells from PBMCs. The receptors stem from a human donor with multiple sclerosis.

This clonotype was observed once. The rearrangement joins TRBV7-9 to TRBJ2-3; 7 bases align to TRBD2. The CDR3 has 16 residues. The germline gives CDR1 SEHNR, CDR2 FQNEAQ (reference sequence). Trimming removed 5 bases from V and 7 bases from J; junction bases left unmatched: 15. The CDR3 here is CASSPPGREIVHTQYF. The DNA for the CDR3 is TGTGCCAGCAGCCCACCGGGGCGGGAGATCGTTCATACGCAGTATTTT.

The chain links TRBV29-1 to TRBJ1-2; no clear D gene. V lost 5 bases to trimming and J lost 2 bases, with 6 bases between them. The CDR3 runs 11 residues. Germline V gene lookup returns CDR1 SQVTM and CDR2 ANQGSEA. CDR3 bases: TGCAGCGTTCCCAAGAACTATGGCTACACCTTC. Protein product: CSVPKNYGYTF.

The rearrangement joins TRBV5-1 to TRBJ1-2; 9 bases fit TRBD1. V lost 0 bases, J lost 8 bases, and 5 bases stayed unmatched. Germline V lookup: CDR1 SGHRS, CDR2 YFSETQ. The CDR3 runs to 14 residues. CDR3 protein: CASSLVGQGNGYTF. The DNA of the CDR3 is TGCGCCAGCAGCTTGGTAGGACAGGGGAACGGCTACACCTTC.

The V call is TRBV5-8, the J call TRBJ1-4; 9 nucleotides line up with TRBD1. This CDR3 region has 14 residues. V gave up 2 bases and J gave up 8 bases; unmatched junction bases: 4. The V gene's germline CDR1 is SGHTS and CDR2 YDEGEE. The CDR3 loop is CASSLGTGTEKLFF. The CDR3 DNA reads as TGTGCCAGCAGCTTAGGGACAGGGACCGAAAAACTGTTTTTT.

This rearrangement joins TRBV5-1 to TRBJ1-1, with D hard to call. This CDR3 contains 14 residues. Trimming shortened V by 6 bases and J by 1 base, and 13 bases separated the two germline ends. Germline CDR1 and CDR2: SGHRS and YFSETQ. As DNA, the CDR3 is TGCGCCAGCATAGGCAAAGAACCGAACACTGAAGCTTTCTTT. It codes for CASIGKEPNTEAFF.

The chain couples TRBV12-3 or TRBV12-4 to TRBJ2-7; D may match TRBD1 or TRBD2 (5 bases each). This CDR3 region has 17 residues. Trimming shortened V by 3 bases and J by 2 bases, and 20 bases separated the two germline ends. CDR3 in DNA: TGTGCCAGCAGTTTTATCGGAGTCAGGGACCTCACCTACGAGCAGTACTTC. Its protein product is CASSFIGVRDLTYEQYF.

This clonotype was observed once. The chain is built from TRBV3-1 and TRBJ2-1; a possible D gene is TRBD2 (6 bases). In germline, CDR1 is LGHDT, CDR2 YNNKEL (reference sequence). The V end was cut by 0 bases, the J end by 0 bases, with 15 bases between. The CDR3 has 18 residues. DNA of the CDR3: TGTGCCAGCAGCCAAGACCCAATAAGCGGGTCCTCCTACAATGAGCAGTTCTTC. Translated: CASSQDPISGSSYNEQFF.

The V gene is TRBV29-1, the J gene TRBJ1-2; D is unresolved. This CDR3 contains 11 residues. Between the trimmed V and J ends, which lost 7 bases and 6 bases, there was a span of 12 bases. Germline loops: CDR1 SQVTM, CDR2 ANQGSEA. The CDR3 here is CSAPSGNGYTF. The CDR3 region has the DNA TGCAGCGCCCCAAGCGGGAATGGCTACACCTTC. Looking up the rest from reference TRBV29-1 and TRBJ1-2 gives the full variable domain: SAVISQKPSRDICQRGTSLTIQCQVDSQVTMMFWYRQQPGQSLTLIATANQGSEATYESGFVIDKFPISRPNLTFSTLTVSNMSPEDSSIYLCSAPSGNGYTFGSGTRLTVV.

CDR3 amino acids: CASSLQLAGVEQFF. CDR3 bases: TGTGCCAGCAGCTTACAACTAGCGGGGGTTGAGCAGTTCTTC. The chain combines TRBV13 with TRBJ2-1; 11 bases are shared with TRBD2. The trim removed 2 bases at V and 9 bases at J, leaving 3 bases unmatched. The CDR3 loop spans 14 amino acids. CDR1 is PRHDT and CDR2 is FYEKMQ in the germline V gene (reference sequence).

The gene calls are TRBV7-8 and TRBJ2-3, with a tentative D call TRBD1 (6 bases). This CDR3 contains 16 residues. CDR1 is SGHVS, CDR2 FQNEAQ, per germline. Trimming removed 2 bases at V and 0 bases at J, with 12 bases between. CDR3 bases: TGTGCCAGCAGCTTATTGGGGGCATTCAGCACAGATACGCAGTATTTT. Amino acid sequence: CASSLLGAFSTDTQYF.

The rearrangement joins TRBV2 to TRBJ2-2; 7 positions agree with TRBD2. The CDR3 consists of 16 residues. V was clipped by 1 base and J by 0 bases; unmatched bases: 2. CDR1 SNHLY and CDR2 FYNNEI come from the germline V gene. CDR3: CASSEGGGANTGELFF. The CDR3 bases are TGTGCCAGCAGTGAAGGTGGGGGGGCGAACACCGGGGAGCTGTTTTTT. The full variable domain, its missing parts supplied by reference TRBV2 and TRBJ2-2, is EPEVTQTPSHQVTQMGQEVILRCVPISNHLYFYWYRQILGQKVEFLVSFYNNEISEKSEIFDDQFSVERPDGSNFTLKIRSTKLEDSAMYFCASSEGGGANTGELFFGEGSRLTVL.

This clonotype has a single count. V is TRBV7-6 and J is TRBJ2-7; possibly TRBD1 or TRBD2 for D (6 bases each). The CDR3 loop spans 14 amino acids. V was cut by 5 bases and J by 6 bases, with 17 bases left in between. The germline V gene encodes CDR1 SGHVS and CDR2 FNYEAQ. For the CDR3, the DNA is TGTGCCAGCAGCCGCAGGACGGAGGGGGGCGAGCAGTACTTC. Translated, it gives CASSRRTEGGEQYF.

In this sample, this clonotype turned up once. This chain joins TRBV12-3 or TRBV12-4 and TRBJ2-5, with 9 bases that match TRBD2. The length of the CDR3 is 15 residues. With 0 bases clipped from V and 3 bases from J, the junction kept 2 bases outside the gene matches. CDR3 region: CASSLASGGEETQYF. CDR3 coding DNA: TGTGCCAGCAGTTTAGCTAGCGGGGGTGAAGAGACCCAGTACTTC.

The V call is TRBV4-1, the J call TRBJ2-7; 7 nucleotides match TRBD1. V was clipped by 4 bases and J by 2 bases; unmatched bases: 5. The germline gives CDR1 MGHRA, CDR2 YSYEKL. The CDR3 spans 14 residues. The CDR3 reads CASSPQGVPYEQYF. CDR3 DNA sequence: TGCGCCAGCAGCCCGCAGGGGGTCCCCTACGAGCAGTACTTC.

The chain couples TRBV20-1 to TRBJ1-1, with D possibly matching TRBD1 (6 bases). This CDR3 has 15 amino acids. Germline V gene sequence: CDR1 DFQATT, CDR2 SNEGSKA (reference sequence). With 6 bases removed from V and 0 bases from J, the gap between germline ends came to 17 bases. As DNA, the CDR3 is TGCAGTGCCGTAGCAGGGGTCGGCTTGAACACTGAAGCTTTCTTT. Encoded protein: CSAVAGVGLNTEAFF.

The chain uses TRBV7-8 and TRBJ1-1; D perhaps matches TRBD1 (5 bases). Germline V lookup: CDR1 SGHVS, CDR2 FQNEAQ. This CDR3 is built from 14 residues. V was clipped by 5 bases and J by 1 base, with 11 bases between them. The CDR3 loop is CASSPGITNTEAFF. CDR3 in DNA: TGTGCCAGCAGCCCAGGGATTACGAACACTGAAGCTTTCTTT.

The chain carries TRBV7-2 and TRBJ2-7; D is uncertain. There are 14 residues in the CDR3. Looked up from germline, CDR1 is SGHTA and CDR2 is FQGNSA. Trimming removed 4 bases at V and 0 bases at J, with 10 bases between. CDR3 residues: CASSSPFASYEQYF. The CDR3 nucleotides read TGTGCCAGCAGCTCTCCCTTCGCCTCCTACGAGCAGTACTTC.

The chain combines TRBV30 with TRBJ2-1; D ambiguous. CDR3 length equals 12 residues. Looked up from germline, CDR1 is GTSNPN and CDR2 is SVGIG (reference sequence). The V and J ends lost 2 bases and 3 bases respectively, with 5 bases between them. Here the CDR3 DNA reads TGTGCCTGGAGTCGTGTCTACAATGAGCAGTTCTTC. Translated, it gives CAWSRVYNEQFF.

This rearrangement joins TRBV20-1 to TRBJ2-3, with D perhaps TRBD2 (7 bases). The CDR3 extends over 15 amino acids. CDR1 and CDR2 from the germline V gene are DFQATT and SNEGSKA (reference sequence). V dropped 5 bases and J dropped 6 bases, with 21 bases sitting between them. The CDR3 DNA is TGCAGTGCTCTCTGGGGGCGGGAGAATTCGGATACGCAGTATTTT. As protein: CSALWGRENSDTQYF.

The chain uses TRBV5-4 and TRBJ2-1; possible D gene TRBD2, 6 bases. Germline V gene data show CDR1 as SGHNT and CDR2 as YYREEE (reference sequence). The CDR3 length is 12 residues. Trimming removed 3 bases at V and 8 bases at J, with 9 bases between. The CDR3 nucleotides are TGTGCCAGCAGCTCACTAGCTGATGAGCAGTTCTTC. Its protein product is CASSSLADEQFF.

The gene calls are TRBV7-6 and TRBJ2-7, with D possibly matching TRBD2 (5 bases). The V and J ends lost 4 bases and 0 bases respectively, with 16 bases between them. Looked up from germline, CDR1 is SGHVS and CDR2 is FNYEAQ. The CDR3 spans 16 residues. The CDR3 is CASSSSFGVSSYEQYF. In DNA, the CDR3 is TGTGCCAGCAGCTCCTCTTTCGGGGTCTCCTCCTACGAGCAGTACTTC.

This chain connects TRBV30 to TRBJ1-2; possible D gene TRBD1, 5 bases. Per the germline V gene, CDR1 is GTSNPN and CDR2 is SVGIG (reference sequence). This CDR3 has 15 residues. V shed 0 bases and J shed 4 bases, with 15 bases lying between them. The CDR3 region has the DNA TGTGCCTGGAGTGTACTGGAGTGGGGCCCCTATGGCTACACCTTC. This codes for CAWSVLEWGPYGYTF.